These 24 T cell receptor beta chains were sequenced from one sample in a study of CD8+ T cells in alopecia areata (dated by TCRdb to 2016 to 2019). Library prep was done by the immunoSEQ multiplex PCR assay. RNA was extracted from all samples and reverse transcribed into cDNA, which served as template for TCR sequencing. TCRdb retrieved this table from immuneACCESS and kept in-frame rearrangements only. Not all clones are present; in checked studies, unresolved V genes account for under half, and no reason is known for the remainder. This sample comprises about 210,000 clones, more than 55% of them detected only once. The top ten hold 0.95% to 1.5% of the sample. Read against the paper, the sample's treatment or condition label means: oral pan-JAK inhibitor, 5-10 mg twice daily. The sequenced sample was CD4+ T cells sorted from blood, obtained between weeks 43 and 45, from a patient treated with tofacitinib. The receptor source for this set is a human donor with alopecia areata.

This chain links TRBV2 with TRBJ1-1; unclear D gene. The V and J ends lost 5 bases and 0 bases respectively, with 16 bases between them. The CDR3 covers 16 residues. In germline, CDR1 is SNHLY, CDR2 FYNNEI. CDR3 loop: CASSLRTAHVNTEAFF. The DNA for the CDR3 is TGTGCCAGCAGTCTTAGGACGGCGCACGTGAACACTGAAGCTTTCTTT.

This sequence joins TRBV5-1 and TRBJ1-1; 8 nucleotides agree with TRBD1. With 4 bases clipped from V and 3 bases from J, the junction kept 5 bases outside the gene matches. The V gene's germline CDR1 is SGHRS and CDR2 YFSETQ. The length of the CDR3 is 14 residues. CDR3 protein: CASSRLDRDTEAFF. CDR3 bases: TGCGCCAGCAGCCGATTGGACAGGGACACTGAAGCTTTCTTT.

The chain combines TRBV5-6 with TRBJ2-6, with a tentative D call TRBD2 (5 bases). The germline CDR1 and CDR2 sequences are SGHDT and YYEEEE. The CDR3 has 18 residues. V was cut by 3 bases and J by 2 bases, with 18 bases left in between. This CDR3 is CASSWWGTGRAGANVLTF. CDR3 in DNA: TGTGCCAGCAGCTGGTGGGGTACTGGGAGAGCTGGGGCCAACGTCCTGACTTTC.

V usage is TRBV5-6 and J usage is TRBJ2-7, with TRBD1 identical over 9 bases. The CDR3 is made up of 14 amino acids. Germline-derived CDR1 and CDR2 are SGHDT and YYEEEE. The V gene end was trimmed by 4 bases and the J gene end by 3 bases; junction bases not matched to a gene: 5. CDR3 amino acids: CASSETGGSYEQYF. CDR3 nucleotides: TGTGCCAGCAGCGAGACAGGGGGAAGCTACGAGCAGTACTTC.

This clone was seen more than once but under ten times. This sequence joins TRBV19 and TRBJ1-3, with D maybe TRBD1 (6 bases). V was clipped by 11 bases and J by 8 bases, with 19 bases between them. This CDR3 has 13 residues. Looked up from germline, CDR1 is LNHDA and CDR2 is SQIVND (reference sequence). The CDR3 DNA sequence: TGTGCCGGAAGGGGGAACCCGGAAGACACCATATATTTT. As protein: CAGRGNPEDTIYF.

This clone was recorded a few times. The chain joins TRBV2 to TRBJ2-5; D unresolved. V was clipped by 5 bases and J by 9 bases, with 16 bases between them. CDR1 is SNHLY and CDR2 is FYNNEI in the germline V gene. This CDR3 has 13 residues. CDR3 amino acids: CASSPGSRGAQYF. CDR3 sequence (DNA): TGTGCCAGCAGTCCGGGTTCCCGTGGGGCCCAGTACTTC.

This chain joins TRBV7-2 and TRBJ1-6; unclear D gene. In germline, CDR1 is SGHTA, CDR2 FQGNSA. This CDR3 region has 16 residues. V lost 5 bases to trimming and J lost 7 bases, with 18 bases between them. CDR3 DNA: TGTGCCAGCAGCCCGTGGACTGGGGAGGGCAATTCACCCCTCCACTTT. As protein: CASSPWTGEGNSPLHF. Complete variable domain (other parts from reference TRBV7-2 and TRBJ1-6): GAGVSQSPSNKVTEKGKDVELRCDPISGHTALYWYRQSLGQGLEFLIYFQGNSAPDKSGLPSDRFSAERTGGSVSTLTIQRTQQEDSAVYLCASSPWTGEGNSPLHFGNGTRLTVT.

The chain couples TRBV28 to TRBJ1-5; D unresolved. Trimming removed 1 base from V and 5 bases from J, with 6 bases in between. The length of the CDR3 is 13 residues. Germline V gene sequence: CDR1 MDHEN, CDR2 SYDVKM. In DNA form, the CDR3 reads TGTGCCAGCAGTTTATTTGGCGATCAGCCCCAGCATTTT. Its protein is CASSLFGDQPQHF.

The CDR3 sequence is CASALLSDTIYF. The CDR3 region has the DNA TGTGCCAGCGCTCTCTTGTCGGACACCATATATTTT. The V and J genes are TRBV11-2 and TRBJ1-3, with D uncertain. The germline V gene has CDR1 SGHAT and CDR2 FQNNGV. V was cut by 8 bases and J by 8 bases, with 13 bases left in between. The CDR3 contains 12 residues.

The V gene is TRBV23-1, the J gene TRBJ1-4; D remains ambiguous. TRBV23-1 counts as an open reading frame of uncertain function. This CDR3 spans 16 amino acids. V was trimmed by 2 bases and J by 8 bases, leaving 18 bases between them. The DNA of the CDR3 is TGCGCCAGCAGTCAAAAAAGGCTCCTCCTCAGGGAAAAACTGTTTTTT. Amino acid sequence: CASSQKRLLLREKLFF.

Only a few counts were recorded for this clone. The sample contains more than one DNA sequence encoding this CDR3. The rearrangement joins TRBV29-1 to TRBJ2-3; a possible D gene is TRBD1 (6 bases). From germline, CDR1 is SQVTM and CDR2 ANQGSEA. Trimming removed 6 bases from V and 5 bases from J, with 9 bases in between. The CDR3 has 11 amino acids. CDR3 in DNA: TGCAGCGTCATAGGGGGAGATACGCAGTATTTT. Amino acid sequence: CSVIGGDTQYF.

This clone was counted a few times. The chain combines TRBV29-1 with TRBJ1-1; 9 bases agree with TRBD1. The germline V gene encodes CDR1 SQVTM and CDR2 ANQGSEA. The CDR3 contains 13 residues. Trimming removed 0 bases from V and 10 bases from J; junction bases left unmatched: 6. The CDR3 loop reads CSVEDPQTGGAFF. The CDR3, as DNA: TGCAGCGTTGAAGATCCCCAGACAGGGGGAGCTTTCTTT.

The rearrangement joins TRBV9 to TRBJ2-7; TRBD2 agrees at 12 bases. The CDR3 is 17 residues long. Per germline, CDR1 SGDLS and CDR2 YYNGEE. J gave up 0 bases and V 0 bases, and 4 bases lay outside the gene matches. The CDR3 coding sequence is TGTGCCAGCAGCGTAGGGCTAGCGGGGGGGAGCTCCTACGAGCAGTACTTC. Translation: CASSVGLAGGSSYEQYF.

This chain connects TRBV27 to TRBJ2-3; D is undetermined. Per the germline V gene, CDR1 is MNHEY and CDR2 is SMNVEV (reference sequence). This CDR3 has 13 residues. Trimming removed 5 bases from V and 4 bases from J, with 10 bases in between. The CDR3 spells CASSDLWADTQYF. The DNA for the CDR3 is TGTGCCAGCAGTGATCTGTGGGCAGATACGCAGTATTTT.

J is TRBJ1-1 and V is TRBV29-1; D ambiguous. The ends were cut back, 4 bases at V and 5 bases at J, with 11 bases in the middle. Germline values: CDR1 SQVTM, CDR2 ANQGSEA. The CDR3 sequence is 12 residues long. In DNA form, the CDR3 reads TGCAGCGTTGTTTCTGGGGTGACTGAAGCTTTCTTT. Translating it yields CSVVSGVTEAFF.

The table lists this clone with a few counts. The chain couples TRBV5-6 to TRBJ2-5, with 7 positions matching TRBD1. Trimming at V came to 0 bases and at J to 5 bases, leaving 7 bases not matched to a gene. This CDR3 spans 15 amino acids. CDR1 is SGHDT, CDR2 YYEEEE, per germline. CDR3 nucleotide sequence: TGTGCCAGCAGCTTGGTTGGCAGGGGGTTGGAGACCCAGTACTTC. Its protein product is CASSLVGRGLETQYF.

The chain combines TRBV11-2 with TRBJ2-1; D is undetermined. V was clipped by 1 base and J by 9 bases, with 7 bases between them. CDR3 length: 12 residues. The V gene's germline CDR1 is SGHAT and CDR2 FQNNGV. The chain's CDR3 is CASSLGFGEQFF. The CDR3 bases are TGTGCCAGCAGCTTAGGATTCGGTGAGCAGTTCTTC. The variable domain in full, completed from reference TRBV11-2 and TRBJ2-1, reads EAGVAQSPRYKIIEKRQSVAFWCNPISGHATLYWYQQILGQGPKLLIQFQNNGVVDDSQLPKDRFSAERLKGVDSTLKIQPAKLEDSAVYLCASSLGFGEQFFGPGTRLTVL.

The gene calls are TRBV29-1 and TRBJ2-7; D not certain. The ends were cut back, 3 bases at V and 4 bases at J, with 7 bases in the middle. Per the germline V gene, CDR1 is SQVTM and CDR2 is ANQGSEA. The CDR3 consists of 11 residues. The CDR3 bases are TGCAGCGTTGAGACCCGGTACGAGCAGTACTTC. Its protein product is CSVETRYEQYF.

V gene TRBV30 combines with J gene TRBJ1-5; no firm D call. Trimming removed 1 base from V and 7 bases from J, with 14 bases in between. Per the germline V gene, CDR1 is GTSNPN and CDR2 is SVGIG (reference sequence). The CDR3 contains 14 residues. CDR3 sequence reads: CAWSDASLRQPQHF. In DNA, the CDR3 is TGTGCCTGGAGTGACGCGTCCCTTAGGCAGCCCCAGCATTTT. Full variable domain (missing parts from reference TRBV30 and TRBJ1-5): SQTIHQWPATLVQPVGSPLSLECTVEGTSNPNLYWYRQAAGRGLQLLFYSVGIGQISSEVPQNLSASRPQDRQFILSSKKLLLSDSGFYLCAWSDASLRQPQHFGDGTRLSIL.

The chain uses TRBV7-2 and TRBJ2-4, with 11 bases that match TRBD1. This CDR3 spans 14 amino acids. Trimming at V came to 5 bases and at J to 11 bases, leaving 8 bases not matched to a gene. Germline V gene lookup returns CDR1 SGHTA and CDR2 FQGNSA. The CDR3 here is CASSGGQGVRVQYF. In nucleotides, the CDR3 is TGTGCCAGCAGCGGGGGACAGGGGGTCCGAGTTCAGTACTTC.

CDR3 DNA: TGTGCCAGCAGTGCTTCAGGACAGGGTAAAGCTTTCTTT. The encoded protein is CASSASGQGKAFF. The chain uses TRBV25-1 and TRBJ1-1; 8 positions match TRBD1. Per germline, CDR1 MGHDK and CDR2 SYGVNS. The CDR3 is 13 residues long. V dropped 4 bases and J dropped 9; count of bases not matched to a gene: 7. Full variable domain (missing parts from reference TRBV25-1 and TRBJ1-1): EADIYQTPRYLVIGTGKKITLECSQTMGHDKMYWYQQDPGMELHLIHYSYGVNSTEKGDLSSESTVSRIRTEHFPLTLESARPSHTSQYLCASSASGQGKAFFGQGTRLTVV.

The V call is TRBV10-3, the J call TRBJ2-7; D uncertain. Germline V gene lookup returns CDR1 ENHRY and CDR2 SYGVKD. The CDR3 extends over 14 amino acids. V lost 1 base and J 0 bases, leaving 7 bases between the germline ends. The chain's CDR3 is CAISEYATSYEQYF. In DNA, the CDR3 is TGTGCCATCAGTGAGTATGCCACCTCCTACGAGCAGTACTTC.

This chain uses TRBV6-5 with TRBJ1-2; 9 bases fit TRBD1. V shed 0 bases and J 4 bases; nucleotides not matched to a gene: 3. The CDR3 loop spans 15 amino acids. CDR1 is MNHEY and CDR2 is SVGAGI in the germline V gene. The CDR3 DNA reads TGTGCCAGCAGTTACTCCGGGACAGGGTCCTATGGCTACACCTTC. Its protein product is CASSYSGTGSYGYTF.

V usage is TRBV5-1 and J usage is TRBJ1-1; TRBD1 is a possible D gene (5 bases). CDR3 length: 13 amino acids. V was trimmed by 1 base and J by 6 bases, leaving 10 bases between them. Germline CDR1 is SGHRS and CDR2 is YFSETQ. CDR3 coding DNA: TGCGCCAGCAGCTTGACGGGGACCCCTGAAGCTTTCTTT. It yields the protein CASSLTGTPEAFF.